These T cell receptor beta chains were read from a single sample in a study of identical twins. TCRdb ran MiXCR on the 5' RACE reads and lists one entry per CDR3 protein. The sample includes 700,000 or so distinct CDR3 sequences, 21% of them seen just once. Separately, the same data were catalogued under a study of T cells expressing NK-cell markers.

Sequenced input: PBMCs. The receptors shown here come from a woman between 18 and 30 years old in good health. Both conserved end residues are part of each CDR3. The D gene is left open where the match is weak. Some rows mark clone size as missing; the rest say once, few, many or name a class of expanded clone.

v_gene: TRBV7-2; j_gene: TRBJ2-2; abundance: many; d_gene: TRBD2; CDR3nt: TGTGCCAGCACCTACGGGGGTAGCGGGGGCACCGGGGAGCTGTTTTTT; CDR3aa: CASTYGGSGGTGELFF
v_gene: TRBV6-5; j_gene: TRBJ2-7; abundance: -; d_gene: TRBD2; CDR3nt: TGTGCCAGCAGTTACTCGACACCTTCCGGGACTAGCTATGAGCAGTACTTC; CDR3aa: CASSYSTPSGTSYEQYF
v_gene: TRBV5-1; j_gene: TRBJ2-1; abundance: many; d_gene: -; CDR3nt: TGCGCCAGCAGCCCCGAACTAGTTACGAATGAGCAGTTCTTC; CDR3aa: CASSPELVTNEQFF
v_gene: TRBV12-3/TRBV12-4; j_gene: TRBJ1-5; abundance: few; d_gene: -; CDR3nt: TGTGCCAGCAGTCTACAGGGCACGGGCAATCAGCCCCAGCATTTT; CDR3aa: CASSLQGTGNQPQHF
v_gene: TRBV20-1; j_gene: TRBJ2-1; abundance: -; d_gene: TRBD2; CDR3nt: TGCAGTGCTATACGGGGGGGCGGGCGATACAATGAGCAGTTCTTC; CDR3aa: CSAIRGGGRYNEQFF
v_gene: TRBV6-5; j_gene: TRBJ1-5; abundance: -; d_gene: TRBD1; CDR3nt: TGTGCCAGCAGTTACGCCGGGACAGGGGGCAATCAGCCCCAGCATTTT; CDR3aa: CASSYAGTGGNQPQHF
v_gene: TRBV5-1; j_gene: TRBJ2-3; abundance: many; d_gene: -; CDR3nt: TGCGCCAGCAGCTTGTCCCGCACAGATACGCAGTATTTT; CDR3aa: CASSLSRTDTQYF
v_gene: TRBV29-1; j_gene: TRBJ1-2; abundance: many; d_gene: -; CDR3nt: TGCAGCGTTGGGGGCACTGGTAACTATGGCTACACCTTC; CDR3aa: CSVGGTGNYGYTF
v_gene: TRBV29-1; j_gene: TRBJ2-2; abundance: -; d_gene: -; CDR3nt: TGCAGCGTTGGAGGTTCCGGGGAGCTGTTTTTT; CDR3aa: CSVGGSGELFF
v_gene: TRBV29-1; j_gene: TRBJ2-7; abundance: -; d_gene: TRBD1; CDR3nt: TGCAGCGTTGATCCCGGGACAGGAGCCTACGAGCAGTACTTC; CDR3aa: CSVDPGTGAYEQYF
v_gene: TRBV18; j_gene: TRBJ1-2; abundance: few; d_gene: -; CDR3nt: TGTGCCAGCTCCCTAGGGGCGAGGCGGACGAGTGTCAATGGCTACACCTTC; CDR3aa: CASSLGARRTSVNGYTF
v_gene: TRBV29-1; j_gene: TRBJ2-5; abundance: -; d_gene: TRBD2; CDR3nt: TGCAGCGTTGCGGCTAGCGGGAGTGTGGAGACCCAGTACTTC; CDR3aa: CSVAASGSVETQYF
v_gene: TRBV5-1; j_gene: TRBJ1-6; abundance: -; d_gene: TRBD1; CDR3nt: TGCGCCAGCAGCTTTGGGCCGGACAGGAATAATTCACCCCTCCACTTT; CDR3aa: CASSFGPDRNNSPLHF
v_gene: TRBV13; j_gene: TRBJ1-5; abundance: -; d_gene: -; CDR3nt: TGTGCCAGCAGCACCCGGGGGGACAGCAATCAGCCCCAGCATTTT; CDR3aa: CASSTRGDSNQPQHF
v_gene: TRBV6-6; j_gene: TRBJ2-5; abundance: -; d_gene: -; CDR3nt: TGTGCCAGCAGGGGGGACCTCCAACCCGGTCCCTACTTC; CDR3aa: CASRGDLQPGPYF
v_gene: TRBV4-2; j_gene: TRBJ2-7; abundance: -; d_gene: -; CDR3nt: TGTGCCAGCAGCCAAATCACGGACTACTACGAGCAGTACTTC; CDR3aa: CASSQITDYYEQYF
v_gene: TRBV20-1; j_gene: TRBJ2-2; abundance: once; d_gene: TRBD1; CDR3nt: TGCAGTGTCCACAACGCCAGGGGGCTCGGGGAGCTGTTTTTT; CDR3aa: CSVHNARGLGELFF
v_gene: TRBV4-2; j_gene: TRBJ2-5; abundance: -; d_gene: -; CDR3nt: TGTGCCAGCAGCCAAGGTACTGCGGGGGCGCGGAAGACCCAGTACTTC; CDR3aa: CASSQGTAGARKTQYF
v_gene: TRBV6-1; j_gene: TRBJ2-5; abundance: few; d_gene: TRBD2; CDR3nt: TGTGCCAGCGGCCTAGCGGGAGCGGAAGAGACCCAGTACTTC; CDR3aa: CASGLAGAEETQYF
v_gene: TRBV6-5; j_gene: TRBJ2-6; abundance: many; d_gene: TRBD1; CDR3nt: TGTGCCAGCAGTTTACCGGGACAGGTCAACGTCCTGACTTTC; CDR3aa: CASSLPGQVNVLTF
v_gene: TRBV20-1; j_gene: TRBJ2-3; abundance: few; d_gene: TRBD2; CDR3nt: TGCAGTGCTTTGACTAGCGGGGGGTTGACAGATACGCAGTATTTT; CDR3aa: CSALTSGGLTDTQYF
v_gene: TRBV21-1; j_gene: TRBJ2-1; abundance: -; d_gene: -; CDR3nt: TGTGCCAGCAGAATTGGGATAAGGGACAGGGGGTTCGTTGAGCAGTTCTTC; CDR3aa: CASRIGIRDRGFVEQFF
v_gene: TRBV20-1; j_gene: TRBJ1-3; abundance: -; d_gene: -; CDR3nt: TGCAGTGCTATGGGAGCCCCAGGGGCTGGAAACACCATATATTTT; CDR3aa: CSAMGAPGAGNTIYF
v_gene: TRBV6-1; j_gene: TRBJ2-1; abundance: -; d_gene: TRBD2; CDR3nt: TGTGCCAGCAGTGAAGCTGGGAGACTAGCGGGACCTGAGCAGTTCTTC; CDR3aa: CASSEAGRLAGPEQFF
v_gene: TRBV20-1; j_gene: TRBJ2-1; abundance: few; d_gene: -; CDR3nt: TGCAGTGCTAATCCCCCGGGAGCCTCCTACAATGAGCAGTTCTTC; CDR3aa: CSANPPGASYNEQFF
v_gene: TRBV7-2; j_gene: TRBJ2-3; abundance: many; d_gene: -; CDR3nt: TGTGCCAGCAGCTTCCTACCCACAGATACGCAGTATTTT; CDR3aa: CASSFLPTDTQYF
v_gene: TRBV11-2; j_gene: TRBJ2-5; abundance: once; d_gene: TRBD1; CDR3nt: TGTGCCAGCAGCCATTCACAGGGACAGGGGGAAGAGACCCAGTACTTC; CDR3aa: CASSHSQGQGEETQYF
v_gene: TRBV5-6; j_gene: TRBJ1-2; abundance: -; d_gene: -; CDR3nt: TGTGCCAGCGAGGACGGGAACTATGGCTACACCTTC; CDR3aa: CASEDGNYGYTF
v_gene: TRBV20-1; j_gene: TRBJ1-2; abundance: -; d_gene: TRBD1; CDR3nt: TGCAGTGCGAGAACCGGGACAGACGGCTACACCTTC; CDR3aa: CSARTGTDGYTF
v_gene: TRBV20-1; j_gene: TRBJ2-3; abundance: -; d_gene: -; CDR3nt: TGCAGTGCTTCCCGGGGGGCGGGTCAAGATACGCAGTATTTT; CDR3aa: CSASRGAGQDTQYF
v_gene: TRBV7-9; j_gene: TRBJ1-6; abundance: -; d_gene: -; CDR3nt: TGTGCCAGCAGCTTAGCCGGGGGGCAATATAATTCACCCCTCCACTTT; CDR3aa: CASSLAGGQYNSPLHF
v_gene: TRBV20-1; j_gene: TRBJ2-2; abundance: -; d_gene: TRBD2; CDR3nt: TGCAGTGCTAGAGTACTAGCGGGGTTCACCGGGGAGCTGTTTTTT; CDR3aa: CSARVLAGFTGELFF
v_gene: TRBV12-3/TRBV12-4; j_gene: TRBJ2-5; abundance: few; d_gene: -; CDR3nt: TGTGCCAGCAGTTCCCCAAGTGGCCAGTACTTC; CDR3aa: CASSSPSGQYF
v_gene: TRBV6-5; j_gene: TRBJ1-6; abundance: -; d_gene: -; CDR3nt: TGTGCCAGCAGTTACGTTGGGTTTAATTCACCCCTCCACTTT; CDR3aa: CASSYVGFNSPLHF
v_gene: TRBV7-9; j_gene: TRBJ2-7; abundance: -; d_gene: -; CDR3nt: TGTGCCAGCAGCCAGGAGGCCGGGCCTTCGTTCTACGAGCAGTACTTC; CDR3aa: CASSQEAGPSFYEQYF
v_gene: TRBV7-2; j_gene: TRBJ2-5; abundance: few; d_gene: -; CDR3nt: TGTGCCAGCAGCTCCCCGGGCCGGGGCCAAGAGACCCAGTACTTC; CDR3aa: CASSSPGRGQETQYF
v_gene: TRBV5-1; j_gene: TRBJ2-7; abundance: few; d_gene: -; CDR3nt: TGCGCCAGCAGCTTGGGATTACAGGCCCGATCCTCCTACGAGCAGTACTTC; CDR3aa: CASSLGLQARSSYEQYF
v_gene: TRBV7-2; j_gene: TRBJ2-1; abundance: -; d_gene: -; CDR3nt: TGTGCCAGCAGATTCACCGGGCCATACAATGAGCAGTTCTTC; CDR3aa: CASRFTGPYNEQFF
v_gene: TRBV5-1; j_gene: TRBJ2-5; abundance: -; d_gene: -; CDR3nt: TGCGCCAGCAGCTTGACTCCGACTAGGGAGACCCAGTACTTC; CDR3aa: CASSLTPTRETQYF
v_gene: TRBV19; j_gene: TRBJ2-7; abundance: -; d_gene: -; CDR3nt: TGTGCCAGCAGCGAAGGGGCGAGCGGAGACTCCTACGAGCAGTACTTC; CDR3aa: CASSEGASGDSYEQYF
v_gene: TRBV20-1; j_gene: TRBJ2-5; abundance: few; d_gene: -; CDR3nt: TGCAGTGCTTCCGACAGGTGGCTGGAGACCCAGTACTTC; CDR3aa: CSASDRWLETQYF
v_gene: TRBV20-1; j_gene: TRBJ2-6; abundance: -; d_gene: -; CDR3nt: TGCAGTGCTAGTCAGGGTCTCTCTGGGGCCAACGTCCTGACTTTC; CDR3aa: CSASQGLSGANVLTF
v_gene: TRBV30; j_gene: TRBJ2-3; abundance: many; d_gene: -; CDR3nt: TGTGCCTGGAGTCTGTCCGCAGATACGCAGTATTTT; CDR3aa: CAWSLSADTQYF
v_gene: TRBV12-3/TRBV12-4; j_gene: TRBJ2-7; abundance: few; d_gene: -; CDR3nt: TGTGCCAGCAGTTTATATCGCGTGCAGCAGTACTTC; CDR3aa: CASSLYRVQQYF
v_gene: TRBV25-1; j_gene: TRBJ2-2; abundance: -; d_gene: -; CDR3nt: TGTGCCAGCAGTGACCCCCGGCGGAACACCGGGGAGCTGTTTTTT; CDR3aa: CASSDPRRNTGELFF
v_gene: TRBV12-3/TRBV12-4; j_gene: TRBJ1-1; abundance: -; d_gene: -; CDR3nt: TGTGCCAGCAGTTTATTAGGGGGTCATGAAGCTTTCTTT; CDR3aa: CASSLLGGHEAFF
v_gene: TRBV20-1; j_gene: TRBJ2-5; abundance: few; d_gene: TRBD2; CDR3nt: TGCAGTGTCCATATGGCGGGAGGGCTTAGGGAGACCCAGTACTTC; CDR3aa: CSVHMAGGLRETQYF
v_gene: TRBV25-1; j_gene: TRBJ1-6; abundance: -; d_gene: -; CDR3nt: TGTGCCAGCAACCCATTTCTCAATTCACCCCTCCACTTT; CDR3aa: CASNPFLNSPLHF